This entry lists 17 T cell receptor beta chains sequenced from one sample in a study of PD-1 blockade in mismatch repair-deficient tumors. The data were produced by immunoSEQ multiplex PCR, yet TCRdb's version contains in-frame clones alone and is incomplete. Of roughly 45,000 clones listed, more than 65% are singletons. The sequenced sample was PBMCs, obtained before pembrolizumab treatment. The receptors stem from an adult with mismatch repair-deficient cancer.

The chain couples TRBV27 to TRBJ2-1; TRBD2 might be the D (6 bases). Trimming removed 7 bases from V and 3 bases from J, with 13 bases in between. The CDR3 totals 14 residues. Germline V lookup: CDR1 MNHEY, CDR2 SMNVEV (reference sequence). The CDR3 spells CASKEGTIYNEQFF. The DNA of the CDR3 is TGTGCCAGCAAGGAGGGAACAATCTACAATGAGCAGTTCTTC.

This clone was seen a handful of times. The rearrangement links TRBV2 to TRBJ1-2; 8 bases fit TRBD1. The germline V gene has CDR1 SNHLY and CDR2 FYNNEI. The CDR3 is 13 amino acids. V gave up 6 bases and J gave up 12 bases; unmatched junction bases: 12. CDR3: CASSPNPRTGHTF. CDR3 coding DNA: TGTGCCAGCAGCCCGAACCCTAGGACAGGGCACACCTTC. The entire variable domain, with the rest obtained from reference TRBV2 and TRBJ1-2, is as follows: EPEVTQTPSHQVTQMGQEVILRCVPISNHLYFYWYRQILGQKVEFLVSFYNNEISEKSEIFDDQFSVERPDGSNFTLKIRSTKLEDSAMYFCASSPNPRTGHTFGSGTRLTVV.

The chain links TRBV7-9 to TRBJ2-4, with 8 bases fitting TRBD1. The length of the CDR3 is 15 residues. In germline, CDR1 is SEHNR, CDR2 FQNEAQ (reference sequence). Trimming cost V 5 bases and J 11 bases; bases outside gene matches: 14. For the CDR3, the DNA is TGTGCCAGCAGCCTCATGGACAGGGAAGAATTCGTTCAGTACTTC. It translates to CASSLMDREEFVQYF.

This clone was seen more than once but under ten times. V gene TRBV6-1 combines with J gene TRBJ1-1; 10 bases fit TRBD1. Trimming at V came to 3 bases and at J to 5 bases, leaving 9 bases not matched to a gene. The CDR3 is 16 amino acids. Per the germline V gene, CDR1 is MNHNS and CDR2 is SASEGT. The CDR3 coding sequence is TGTGCCAGCAGTGAGGCGCCCGGGACAGGGGCAACTGAAGCTTTCTTT. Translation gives CASSEAPGTGATEAFF.

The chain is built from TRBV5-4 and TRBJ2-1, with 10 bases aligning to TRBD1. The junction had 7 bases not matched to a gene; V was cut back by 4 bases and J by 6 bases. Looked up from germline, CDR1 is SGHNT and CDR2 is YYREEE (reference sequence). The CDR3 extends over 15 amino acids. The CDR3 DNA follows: TGTGCCAGCAGCGGGTTCGGACAGGGGGTCAATGAGCAGTTCTTC. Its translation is CASSGFGQGVNEQFF.

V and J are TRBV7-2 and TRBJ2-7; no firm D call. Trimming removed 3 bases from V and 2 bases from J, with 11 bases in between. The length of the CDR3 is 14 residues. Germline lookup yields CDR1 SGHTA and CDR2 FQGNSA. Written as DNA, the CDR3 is TGTGCCAGCAGCTTTGGTCCAGTAGCCTACGAGCAGTACTTC. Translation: CASSFGPVAYEQYF.

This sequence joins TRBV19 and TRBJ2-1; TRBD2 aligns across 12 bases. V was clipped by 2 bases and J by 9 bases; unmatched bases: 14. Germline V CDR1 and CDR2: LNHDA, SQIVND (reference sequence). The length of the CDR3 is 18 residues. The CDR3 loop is CASSIRGNRLAGVGEQFF. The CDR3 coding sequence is TGTGCCAGTAGTATAAGAGGGAACCGACTAGCGGGAGTCGGTGAGCAGTTCTTC.

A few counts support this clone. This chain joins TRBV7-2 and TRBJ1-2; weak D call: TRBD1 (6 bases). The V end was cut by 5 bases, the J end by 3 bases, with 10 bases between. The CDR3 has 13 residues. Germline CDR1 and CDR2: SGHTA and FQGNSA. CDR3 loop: CASSPRQDYGYTF. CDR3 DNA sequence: TGTGCCAGCAGCCCAAGACAGGACTATGGCTACACCTTC.

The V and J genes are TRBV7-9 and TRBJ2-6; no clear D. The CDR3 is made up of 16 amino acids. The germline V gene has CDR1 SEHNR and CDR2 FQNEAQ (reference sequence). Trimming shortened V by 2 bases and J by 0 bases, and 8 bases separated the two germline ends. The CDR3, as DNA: TGTGCCAGCAGCTTACTCAGAAGCTCTGGGGCCAACGTCCTGACTTTC. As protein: CASSLLRSSGANVLTF.

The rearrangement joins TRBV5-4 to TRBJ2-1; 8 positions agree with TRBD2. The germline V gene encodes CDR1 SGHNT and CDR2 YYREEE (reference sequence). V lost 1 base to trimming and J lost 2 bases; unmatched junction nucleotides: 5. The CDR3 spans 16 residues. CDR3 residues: CASSLTGTSAYNEQFF. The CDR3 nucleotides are TGTGCCAGCAGCTTGACCGGGACTAGTGCCTACAATGAGCAGTTCTTC. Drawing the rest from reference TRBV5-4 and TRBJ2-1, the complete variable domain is ETGVTQSPTHLIKTRGQQVTLRCSSQSGHNTVSWYQQALGQGPQFIFQYYREEENGRGNFPPRFSGLQFPNYSSELNVNALELDDSALYLCASSLTGTSAYNEQFFGPGTRLTVL.

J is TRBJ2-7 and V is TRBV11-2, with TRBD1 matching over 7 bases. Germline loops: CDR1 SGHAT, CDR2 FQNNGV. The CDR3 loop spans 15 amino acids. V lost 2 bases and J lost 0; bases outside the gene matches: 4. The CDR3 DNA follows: TGTGCCAGCAGCTTATTAGGACAGGACTCCTACGAGCAGTACTTC. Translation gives CASSLLGQDSYEQYF.

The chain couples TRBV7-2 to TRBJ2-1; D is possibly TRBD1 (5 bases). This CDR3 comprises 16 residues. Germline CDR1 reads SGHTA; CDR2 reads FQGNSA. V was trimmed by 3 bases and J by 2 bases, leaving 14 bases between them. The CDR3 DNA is TGTGCCAGCAGCTTCAGGGAACCCAGGACCTACAATGAGCAGTTCTTC. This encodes CASSFREPRTYNEQFF.

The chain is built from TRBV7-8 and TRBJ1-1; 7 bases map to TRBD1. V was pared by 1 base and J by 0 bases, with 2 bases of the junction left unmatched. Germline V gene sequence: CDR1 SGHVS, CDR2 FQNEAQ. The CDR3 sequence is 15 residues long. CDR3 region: CASSLGQGLNTEAFF. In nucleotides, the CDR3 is TGTGCCAGCAGCTTAGGACAGGGTTTGAACACTGAAGCTTTCTTT.

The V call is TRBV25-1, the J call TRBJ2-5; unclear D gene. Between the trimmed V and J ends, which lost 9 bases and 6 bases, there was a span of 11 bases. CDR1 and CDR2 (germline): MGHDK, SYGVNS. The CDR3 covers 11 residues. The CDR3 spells CASTTLKTQYF. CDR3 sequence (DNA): TGTGCCAGTACGACGTTGAAGACCCAGTACTTC.

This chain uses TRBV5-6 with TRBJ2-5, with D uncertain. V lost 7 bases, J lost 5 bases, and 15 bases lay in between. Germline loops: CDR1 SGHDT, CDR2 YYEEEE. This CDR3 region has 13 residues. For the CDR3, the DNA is TGTGCCAGCTGGCTGTTGGGCGGTGAGACCCAGTACTTC. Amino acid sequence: CASWLLGGETQYF.

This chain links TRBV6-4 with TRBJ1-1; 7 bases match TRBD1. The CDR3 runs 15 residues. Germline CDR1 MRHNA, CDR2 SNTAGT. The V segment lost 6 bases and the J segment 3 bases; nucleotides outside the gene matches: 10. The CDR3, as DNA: TGTGCCAGCAGGCCTGACAGGGCCGCGGACACTGAAGCTTTCTTT. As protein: CASRPDRAADTEAFF.

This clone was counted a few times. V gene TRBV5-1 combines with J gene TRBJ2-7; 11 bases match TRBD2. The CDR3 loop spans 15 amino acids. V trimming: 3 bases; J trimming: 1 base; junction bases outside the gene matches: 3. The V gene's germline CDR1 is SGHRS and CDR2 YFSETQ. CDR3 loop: CASSWTSGQSYEQYF. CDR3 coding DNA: TGCGCCAGCAGCTGGACTAGCGGGCAATCCTACGAGCAGTACTTC. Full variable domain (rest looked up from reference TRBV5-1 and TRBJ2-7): KAGVTQTPRYLIKTRGQQVTLSCSPISGHRSVSWYQQTPGQGLQFLFEYFSETQRNKGNFPGRFSGRQFSNSRSEMNVSTLELGDSALYLCASSWTSGQSYEQYFGPGTRLTVT.